Sequencing of this T cell receptor beta chain was carried out in a study of T-cell reconstitution after alpha-beta-depleted transplantation in children. Notes on this clonotype: The target antigen is unknown.

Points from the study as a whole: A year had passed since transplant, and T-cell counts and diversity by then came mostly from newly produced T cells. Some patients owed their high day-60 TCRbeta diversity to surviving recipient T cells and thymic progenitors. As was reported, about two months after transplant, alpha-beta T cells came from several hundred expanded graft clones.

The CDR3 loop spans 15 amino acids. Germline lookup yields CDR1 SSHAT and CDR2 FNYEAQ (reference sequence). Trimming removed 1 base from V and 13 bases from J; junction bases left unmatched: 12. Unique molecular identifiers tagged the TCRbeta library. One entry per CDR3 protein, called by TCRdb with MiXCR from the PCR reads. The sample includes about 500,000 distinct CDR3 sequences, roughly an eighth of them seen just once. The clonotype comes from a female patient between 2 and 15 years old who had a stem cell transplant for aplastic anemia, so the T cells may come from the graft donor. Sample: PBMCs, mostly from graft donor cells, taken 180 days after TCRalphabeta/CD19-depleted stem cell transplant. The chain carries TRBV7-7 and TRBJ2-1; TRBD2 agrees at 8 bases. In nucleotides, the CDR3 is TGTGCCAGCAGCTTAGAAGCGGGAGTGTGGAATGGACAGTTCTTC. Its protein is CASSLEAGVWNGQFF. Combining the CDR3 with reference TRBV7-7 and TRBJ2-1 gives the whole variable domain GAGVSQSPRYKVTKRGQDVTLRCDPISSHATLYWYQQALGQGPEFLTYFNYEAQPDKSGLPSDRFSAERPEGSISTLTIQRTEQRDSAMYRCASSLEAGVWNGQFFGPGTRLTVL.